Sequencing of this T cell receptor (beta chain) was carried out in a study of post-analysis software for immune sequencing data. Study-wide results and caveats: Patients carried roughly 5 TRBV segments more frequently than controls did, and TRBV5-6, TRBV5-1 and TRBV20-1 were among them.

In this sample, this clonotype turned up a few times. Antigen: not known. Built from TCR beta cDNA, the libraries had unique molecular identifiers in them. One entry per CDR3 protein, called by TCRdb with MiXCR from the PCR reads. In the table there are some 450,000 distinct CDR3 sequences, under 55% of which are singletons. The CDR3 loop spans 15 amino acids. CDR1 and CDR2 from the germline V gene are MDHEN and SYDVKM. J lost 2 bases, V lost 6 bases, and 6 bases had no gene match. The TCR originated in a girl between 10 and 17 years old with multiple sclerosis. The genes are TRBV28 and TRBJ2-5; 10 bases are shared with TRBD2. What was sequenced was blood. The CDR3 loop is CASRTTSGAQETQYF. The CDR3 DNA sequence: TGTGCCAGCAGAACTACTAGCGGGGCACAAGAGACCCAGTACTTC.